This entry lists 6 T cell receptor beta chains sequenced from one sample in a study of technical replicates of blood from a handful of donors. Sequenced by immunoSEQ multiplex PCR; TCRdb stores in-frame clones only, minus some. The data hold over 65,000 clones, with 94% observed a single time. The sequenced sample consisted of T cells isolated from PBMCs. All receptors derive from a human donor in good health.

The genes are TRBV27 and TRBJ2-1, with 7 nucleotides matching TRBD2. Trimming at V came to 10 bases and at J to 0 bases, leaving 6 bases not matched to a gene. CDR3 length: 14 amino acids. Germline CDR1 reads MNHEY; CDR2 reads SMNVEV (reference sequence). CDR3: CATSTGGSYNEQFF. DNA of the CDR3: TGTGCCACTTCGACGGGGGGCTCCTACAATGAGCAGTTCTTC.

The rearrangement joins TRBV6-5 to TRBJ2-3; D possibly corresponds to TRBD2 (6 bases). This CDR3 contains 13 residues. Deletions cut 10 bases from V and 0 bases from J, with 11 bases between. CDR1 is MNHEY, CDR2 SVGAGI, per germline. CDR3 residues: CAIRGSSTDTQYF. For the CDR3, the DNA is TGTGCCATCCGGGGGTCAAGCACAGATACGCAGTATTTT.

This clone occurred a few times. The chain uses TRBV5-1 and TRBJ1-5; D is possibly TRBD1 (6 bases). Between the trimmed V and J ends, which lost 0 bases and 5 bases, there was a span of 12 bases. The germline V gene encodes CDR1 SGHRS and CDR2 YFSETQ. The CDR3 sequence is 15 residues long. The CDR3 loop is CASSLAGTLDQPQHF. In DNA form, the CDR3 reads TGCGCCAGCAGCTTGGCGGGGACACTAGATCAGCCCCAGCATTTT.

This chain links TRBV7-9 with TRBJ2-5; a possible D gene is TRBD1 (5 bases). With 1 base removed from V and 1 base from J, the gap between germline ends came to 10 bases. Germline CDR1 and CDR2: SEHNR and FQNEAQ (reference sequence). This CDR3 spans 15 amino acids. The CDR3 reads CASSLGTGSQETQYF. In nucleotides, the CDR3 is TGTGCCAGCAGCTTAGGAACAGGATCCCAAGAGACCCAGTACTTC.

This rearrangement joins TRBV27 to TRBJ1-1, with 10 bases lining up with TRBD1. CDR3 length: 15 residues. Trimming took 2 bases from V and 5 from J; bases not matched to a gene: 5. Germline CDR1 reads MNHEY; CDR2 reads SMNVEV (reference sequence). This CDR3 is CASSLGTGAVTEAFF. The CDR3 nucleotides read TGTGCCAGCAGTTTAGGGACAGGGGCGGTTACTGAAGCTTTCTTT.

This clone came up once. The chain carries TRBV14 and TRBJ2-1; 8 nucleotides align to TRBD2. The V segment lost 3 bases and the J segment 14 bases; nucleotides outside the gene matches: 9. Germline loops: CDR1 SGHDN, CDR2 FVKESK. There are 13 residues in the CDR3. The CDR3 reads CASSHLPGLEKFF. Written as DNA, the CDR3 is TGTGCCAGCAGCCACCTACCGGGACTAGAAAAGTTCTTC.